These 13 T cell receptor beta chains share one sample of origin, sequenced in a study of control samples from healthy donors and cancer patients (dated by TCRdb to 2020 to 2021). Libraries were constructed by the immunoSEQ multiplex PCR assay. Imported from immuneACCESS, the table was reduced by TCRdb to in-frame sequences with V and J called. These copies leave out some clones; in studies compared against another copy, an unresolved V gene accounts for under half, and the cause of the remainder is not known. This sample lists roughly 450,000 clones; about 93% were detected once. 5% to 8% of the sample belongs to the ten largest clones. The sequenced material came from PBMCs. The source is a man aged 40-55 years with head and neck cancer.

The rearrangement links TRBV4-1 to TRBJ1-1; 8 bases align to TRBD1. The CDR3 extends over 16 amino acids. V shed 4 bases, J shed 2 bases, and the junction held 9 bases outside the gene matches. The germline V gene has CDR1 MGHRA and CDR2 YSYEKL. Written as DNA, the CDR3 is TGCGCCAGCAGCCCTCGCCAGGGGGCACGTAACACTGAAGCTTTCTTT. This sequence encodes CASSPRQGARNTEAFF.

The CDR3 nucleotides read TGTGCCAGTAGTATAGGGGGGGCAGAAGTCGGTGGCTACACCTTC. Amino acid sequence: CASSIGGAEVGGYTF. V usage is TRBV19 and J usage is TRBJ1-2, with D maybe TRBD1 (6 bases). Germline values: CDR1 LNHDA, CDR2 SQIVND (reference sequence). This CDR3 comprises 15 residues. Trimming shortened V by 1 base and J by 7 bases, and 16 bases separated the two germline ends.

J is TRBJ1-1 and V is TRBV28, with D tentatively TRBD1 (5 bases). Germline loops: CDR1 MDHEN, CDR2 SYDVKM. This CDR3 region has 12 residues. The V end was cut by 6 bases, the J end by 7 bases, with 12 bases between. CDR3 DNA: TGTGCCAGCAGCTACAGGAGGATTGAAGCTTTCTTT. This translates into CASSYRRIEAFF.

This clone was recorded once. This chain joins TRBV13 and TRBJ2-1, with 7 positions matching TRBD2. V gave up 3 bases and J gave up 6 bases; unmatched junction bases: 5. This CDR3 region has 14 residues. The germline gives CDR1 PRHDT, CDR2 FYEKMQ (reference sequence). The CDR3 DNA reads TGTGCCAGCAGCTTGGGCGGGAGAGGCAATGAGCAGTTCTTC. Its protein is CASSLGGRGNEQFF.

The V gene is TRBV12-3 or TRBV12-4, the J gene TRBJ2-3; D gene unclear. V was cut by 5 bases and J by 6 bases, with 6 bases left in between. CDR3 length equals 11 residues. The CDR3 DNA reads as TGTGCCAGCAGTCGGATGGATACGCAGTATTTT. Translating gives CASSRMDTQYF.

This chain connects TRBV2 to TRBJ2-7; D is unclear. The CDR3 has 13 amino acids. Germline CDR1 reads SNHLY; CDR2 reads FYNNEI. V was pared by 7 bases and J by 5 bases, with 15 bases between. The CDR3 nucleotides are TGTGCCAGCACGACTCTCCGCGCGAACGAGCAGTACTTC. This sequence encodes CASTTLRANEQYF.

The chain carries TRBV9 and TRBJ2-2; 13 nucleotides line up with TRBD2. This CDR3 is built from 17 residues. V trimming: 5 bases; J trimming: 2 bases; junction bases outside the gene matches: 6. The germline V gene encodes CDR1 SGDLS and CDR2 YYNGEE. DNA of the CDR3: TGTGCCAGCAGTGGACTAGCGGGAGTATCTAACACCGGGGAGCTGTTTTTT. This gives the protein CASSGLAGVSNTGELFF.

This chain links TRBV11-2 with TRBJ2-2; possibly TRBD1 or TRBD2 for D (5 bases each). The germline V gene has CDR1 SGHAT and CDR2 FQNNGV. Trimming removed 5 bases from V and 4 bases from J, with 8 bases in between. The CDR3 consists of 13 residues. CDR3 sequence: CASSPRGTGELFF. The DNA of the CDR3 is TGTGCCAGCAGCCCGAGGGGCACCGGGGAGCTGTTTTTT.

Points on this clone: A junction end diverges from the germline sequence, so it may reflect a read error. The chain has TRBV29-1 and TRBJ2-1; D unclear. This CDR3 has 12 residues. Per the germline V gene, CDR1 is SQVTM and CDR2 is ANQGSEA. CDR3 sequence: CSVEGNYNEQFF. The CDR3 nucleotides read TGCAGCGTCGAAGGGAATTACAATGAGCAGTTCTTC.

The rearrangement uses TRBV28 and TRBJ2-7, with a tentative D call TRBD1 (6 bases). V lost 6 bases, J lost 2 bases, and 17 bases lay in between. The CDR3 contains 15 residues. From germline, CDR1 is MDHEN and CDR2 SYDVKM. The CDR3 nucleotides are TGTGCCAGCAGCCAGACTCCGGGACAACCCTACGAGCAGTACTTC. The encoded protein is CASSQTPGQPYEQYF.

V gene TRBV6-5 combines with J gene TRBJ2-5; a possible D gene is TRBD2 (6 bases). The V and J ends lost 7 bases and 1 base respectively, with 10 bases between them. The CDR3 sequence is 13 residues long. From germline, CDR1 is MNHEY and CDR2 SVGAGI. CDR3 nucleotide sequence: TGTGCCAGCACGGGGGACGTCCAAGAGACCCAGTACTTC. Translation: CASTGDVQETQYF.

The rearrangement uses TRBV10-3 and TRBJ2-3, with 9 bases aligning to TRBD1. Per the germline V gene, CDR1 is ENHRY and CDR2 is SYGVKD. The CDR3 loop spans 14 amino acids. The V gene end was trimmed by 6 bases and the J gene end by 2 bases; junction bases not matched to a gene: 3. Written as DNA, the CDR3 is TGTGCCATCAGCCGGGACAGGGACACAGATACGCAGTATTTT. As protein: CAISRDRDTDTQYF.

The chain combines TRBV5-1 with TRBJ2-3, with D maybe TRBD1 (5 bases). V dropped 1 base and J dropped 5 bases, with 11 bases sitting between them. CDR1 is SGHRS and CDR2 is YFSETQ in the germline V gene. The CDR3 spans 14 residues. The CDR3 DNA is TGCGCCAGCAGCTTGCAGGGATCGAAAGATACGCAGTATTTT. Translating it yields CASSLQGSKDTQYF.